This is a list of T cell receptor beta chains from one sample in a study of T-cell reconstitution after alpha-beta-depleted transplantation in children. Each CDR3 protein is one row after TCRdb ran MiXCR on the PCR reads. The sample includes under 350,000 distinct CDR3 sequences, 9.5% to 10% of them seen just once. The input for sequencing was PBMCs from the stem cell graft donor, taken from the stem cell graft. The source is a human donor who donated a stem cell graft to a child with SCID. Both conserved end residues are part of each CDR3. The order of the fields is V gene, J gene, clone size, CDR3 protein. Where a row states a size, it is once, few, many or the class of an expanded clone; other rows omit it.

V gene: TRBV12-3/TRBV12-4
J gene: TRBJ1-4
clone size: -
CDR3 protein: CASRPTGGPNEKLFF

V gene: TRBV5-1
J gene: TRBJ2-1
clone size: few
CDR3 protein: CASSLFRGQGPDNEQFF

V gene: TRBV2
J gene: TRBJ1-1
clone size: few
CDR3 protein: CASLVSTEAFF

V gene: TRBV12-3/TRBV12-4
J gene: TRBJ2-7
clone size: few
CDR3 protein: CASSLTDSTYEQYF

V gene: TRBV7-9
J gene: TRBJ2-1
clone size: -
CDR3 protein: CASSGDQAYNEQFF

V gene: TRBV28
J gene: TRBJ2-7
clone size: many
CDR3 protein: CASSPQQDRGLGEQYF

V gene: TRBV19
J gene: TRBJ1-1
clone size: few
CDR3 protein: CASQGGTEAFF

V gene: TRBV7-9
J gene: TRBJ2-3
clone size: -
CDR3 protein: CASGWTSGGSTDTQYF

V gene: TRBV3-1
J gene: TRBJ2-7
clone size: -
CDR3 protein: CASSRLSAGAYEQYF

V gene: TRBV12-3/TRBV12-4
J gene: TRBJ1-1
clone size: few
CDR3 protein: CASSPKQGMNTEAFF

V gene: TRBV5-1
J gene: TRBJ2-2
clone size: -
CDR3 protein: CASSLAGAEELFF

V gene: TRBV7-2
J gene: TRBJ2-3
clone size: -
CDR3 protein: CASSFPKRGSTDTQYF

V gene: TRBV12-3/TRBV12-4
J gene: TRBJ1-1
clone size: few
CDR3 protein: CASSLAGAGGAEAFF

V gene: TRBV20-1
J gene: TRBJ2-7
clone size: few
CDR3 protein: CSARDSRGFSYEQYF